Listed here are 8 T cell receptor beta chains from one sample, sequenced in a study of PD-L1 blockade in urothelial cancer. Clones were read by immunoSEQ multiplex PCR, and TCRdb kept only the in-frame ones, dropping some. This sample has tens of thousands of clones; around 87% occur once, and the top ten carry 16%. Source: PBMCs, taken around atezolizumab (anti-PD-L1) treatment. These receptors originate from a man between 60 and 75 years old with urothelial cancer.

The chain's CDR3 is CSAEIAGGLLAKNIQYF. In nucleotides, the CDR3 is TGCAGCGCGGAGATAGCGGGGGGGCTTCTAGCCAAAAACATTCAGTACTTC. V is TRBV29-1 and J is TRBJ2-4; 11 bases are shared with TRBD2. The junction had 11 bases not matched to a gene; V was cut back by 7 bases and J by 0 bases. The CDR3 sequence is 17 residues long. Germline V gives CDR1 SQVTM, CDR2 ANQGSEA.

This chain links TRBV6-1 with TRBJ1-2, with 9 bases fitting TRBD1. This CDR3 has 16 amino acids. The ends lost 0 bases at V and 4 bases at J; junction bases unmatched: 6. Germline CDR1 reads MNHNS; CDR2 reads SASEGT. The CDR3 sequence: CASSEALGQGSYGYTF. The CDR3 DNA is TGTGCCAGCAGTGAAGCGCTGGGACAGGGATCCTATGGCTACACCTTC.

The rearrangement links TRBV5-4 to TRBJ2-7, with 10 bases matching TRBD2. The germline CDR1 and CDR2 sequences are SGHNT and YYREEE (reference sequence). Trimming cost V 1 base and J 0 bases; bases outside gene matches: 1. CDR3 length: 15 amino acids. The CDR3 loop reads CASSLTSGASYEQYF. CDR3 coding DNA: TGTGCCAGCAGCTTGACTAGCGGGGCCTCCTACGAGCAGTACTTC. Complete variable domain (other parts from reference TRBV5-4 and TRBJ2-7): ETGVTQSPTHLIKTRGQQVTLRCSSQSGHNTVSWYQQALGQGPQFIFQYYREEENGRGNFPPRFSGLQFPNYSSELNVNALELDDSALYLCASSLTSGASYEQYFGPGTRLTVT.

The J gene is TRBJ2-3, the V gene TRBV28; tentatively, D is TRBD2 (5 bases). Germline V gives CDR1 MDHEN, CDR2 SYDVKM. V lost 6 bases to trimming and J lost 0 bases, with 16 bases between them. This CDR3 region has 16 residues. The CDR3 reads CASSHSEGKSTDTQYF. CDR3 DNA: TGTGCCAGCAGCCACAGCGAGGGAAAAAGCACAGATACGCAGTATTTT.

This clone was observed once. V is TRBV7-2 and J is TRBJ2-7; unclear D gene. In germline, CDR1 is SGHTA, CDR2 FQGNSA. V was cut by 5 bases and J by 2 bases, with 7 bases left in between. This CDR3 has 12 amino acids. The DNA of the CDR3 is TGTGCCAGCAGCACATACCCCTACGAGCAGTACTTC. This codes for CASSTYPYEQYF.

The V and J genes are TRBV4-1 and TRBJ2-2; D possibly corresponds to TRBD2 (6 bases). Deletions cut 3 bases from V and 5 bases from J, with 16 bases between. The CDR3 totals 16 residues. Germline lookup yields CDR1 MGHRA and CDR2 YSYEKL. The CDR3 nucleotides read TGCGCCAGCAGCCATTTCCCTCGACTAGGAACCGGGGAGCTGTTTTTT. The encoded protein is CASSHFPRLGTGELFF.

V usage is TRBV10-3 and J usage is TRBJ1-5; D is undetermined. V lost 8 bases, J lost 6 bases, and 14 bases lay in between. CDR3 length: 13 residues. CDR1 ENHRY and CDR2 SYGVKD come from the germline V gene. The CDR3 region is CAIGHPEVQPQHF. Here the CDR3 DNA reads TGTGCCATCGGTCACCCGGAGGTTCAGCCCCAGCATTTT.

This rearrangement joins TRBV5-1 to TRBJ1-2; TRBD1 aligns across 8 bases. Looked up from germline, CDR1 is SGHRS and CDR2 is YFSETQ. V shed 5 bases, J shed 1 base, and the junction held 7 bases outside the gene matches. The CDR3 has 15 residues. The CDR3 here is CASRYGQGGNYGYTF. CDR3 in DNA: TGCGCCAGCAGATACGGACAGGGAGGTAACTATGGCTACACCTTC.